Detailed here is one T cell receptor (beta chain). Its antigen is currently unknown. The sample comes from a study of T cells in Graves' hyperthyroidism and ophthalmopathy. The study's findings and limits: Ophthalmopathy was model-predicted a median roughly six months pre-onset. Blood also showed most of the thyroid clonotypes that were expanded above 0.001.

Patients between 18 and 65 years old had hyperthyroidism, newly diagnosed and lasting under 2 months. The diagnoses drew upon clinical symptoms, serum thyroxine and TRAb, thyroid ultrasound and orbital computed tomography. TCR beta CDR3 sequences were amplified from RNA transcripts. An initial round of RT-PCR targeting the TCR CDR3 relied on the HTBI primer set. TCRdb redid the calling of the multiplex PCR reads with MiXCR, one entry per CDR3 protein. The table shows 560,000 or so distinct CDR3 sequences, with about 45% occurring only once. Sequencing input: peripheral blood or thyroid tissue (not recorded which). The receptor was derived from a woman aged 18-29 years with Graves' hyperthyroidism.

DNA for the CDR3: TGCAGTGGAGTCGACGTCGGAAGCTCTGGGGCCAACGTCCTGACTTTC. It translates to CSGVDVGSSGANVLTF. This chain links TRBV20-1 with TRBJ2-6; D unresolved. This CDR3 has 16 amino acids. V was clipped by 7 bases and J by 0 bases, with 16 bases between them. Germline loops: CDR1 DFQATT, CDR2 SNEGSKA (reference sequence).